This TCR beta chain was sequenced during a study of control samples from healthy donors and cancer patients. Generated by immunoSEQ multiplex PCR, the TCRdb table keeps only in-frame clones and is missing some. The table includes roughly 69,000 clones, 83% detected once. This clonotype was sampled from a man aged 55 to 70 in good health. The sample was blood.

The CDR3 here is CAWTRSGSSYNEQFF. As DNA, the CDR3 is TGTGCCTGGACCCGTAGCGGTAGCTCCTACAATGAGCAGTTCTTC. The rearrangement links TRBV30 to TRBJ2-1, with a weak D call TRBD2 (6 bases). Trimming removed 4 bases from V and 0 bases from J, with 13 bases in between. Germline assignment: CDR1 GTSNPN and CDR2 SVGIG (reference sequence). This CDR3 has 15 amino acids.